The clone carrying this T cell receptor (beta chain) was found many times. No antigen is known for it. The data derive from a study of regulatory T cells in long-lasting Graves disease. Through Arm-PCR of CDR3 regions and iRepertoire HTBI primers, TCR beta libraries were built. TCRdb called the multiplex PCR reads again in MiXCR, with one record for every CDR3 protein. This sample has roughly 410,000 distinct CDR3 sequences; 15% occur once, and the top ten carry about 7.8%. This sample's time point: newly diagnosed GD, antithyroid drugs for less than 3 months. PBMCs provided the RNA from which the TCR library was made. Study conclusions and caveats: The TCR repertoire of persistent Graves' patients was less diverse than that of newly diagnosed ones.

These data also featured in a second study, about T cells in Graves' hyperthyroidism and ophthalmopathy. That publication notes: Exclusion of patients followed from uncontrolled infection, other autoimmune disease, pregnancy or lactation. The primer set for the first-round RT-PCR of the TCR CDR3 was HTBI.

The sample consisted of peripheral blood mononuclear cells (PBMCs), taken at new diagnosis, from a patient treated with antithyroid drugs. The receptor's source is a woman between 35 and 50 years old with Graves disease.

This chain's CDR3 is CASSLAPHRGRSEPLYNEQFF. The DNA for the CDR3 is TGCGCCAGCAGCTTGGCCCCCCACAGGGGGCGGAGTGAGCCCCTCTACAATGAGCAGTTCTTC. The chain uses TRBV5-1 and TRBJ2-1; 9 positions agree with TRBD1. The junction had 19 bases not matched to a gene; V was cut back by 0 bases and J by 3 bases. Looked up from germline, CDR1 is SGHRS and CDR2 is YFSETQ. CDR3 size: 21 residues.